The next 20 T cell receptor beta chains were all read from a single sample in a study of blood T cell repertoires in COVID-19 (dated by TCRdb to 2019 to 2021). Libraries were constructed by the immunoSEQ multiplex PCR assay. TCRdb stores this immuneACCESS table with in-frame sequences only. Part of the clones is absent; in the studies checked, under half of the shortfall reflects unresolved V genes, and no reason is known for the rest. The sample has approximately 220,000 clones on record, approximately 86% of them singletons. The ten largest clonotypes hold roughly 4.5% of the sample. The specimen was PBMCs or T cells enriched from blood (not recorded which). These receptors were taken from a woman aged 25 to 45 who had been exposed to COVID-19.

Here the CDR3 reads CASSPGLNGIDTQYF. CDR3 sequence (DNA): TGTGCCAGCAGCCCGGGACTTAACGGAATAGATACGCAGTATTTT. The chain couples TRBV5-5 to TRBJ2-3; possible D gene TRBD2, 6 bases. The V gene's germline CDR1 is SGHKS and CDR2 YYEKEE (reference sequence). The CDR3 contains 15 residues. The V gene lost 4 bases and the J gene lost 5 bases, with 17 bases spanning the gap.

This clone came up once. The CDR3 DNA is TGTGCCAGCAGCTTATTCCGACTCTCCAATGAGCAGTTCTTC. This sequence encodes CASSLFRLSNEQFF. V is TRBV7-2 and J is TRBJ2-1; D uncertain. V was pared by 2 bases and J by 6 bases, with 11 bases between. The CDR3 spans 14 residues. Germline V gene sequence: CDR1 SGHTA, CDR2 FQGNSA.

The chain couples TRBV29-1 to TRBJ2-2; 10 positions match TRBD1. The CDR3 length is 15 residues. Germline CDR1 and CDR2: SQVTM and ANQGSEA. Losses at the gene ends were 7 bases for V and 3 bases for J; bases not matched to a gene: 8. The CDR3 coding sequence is TGCAGCGCTCAGACAGGGGGCCCGGACACCGGGGAGCTGTTTTTT. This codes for CSAQTGGPDTGELFF.

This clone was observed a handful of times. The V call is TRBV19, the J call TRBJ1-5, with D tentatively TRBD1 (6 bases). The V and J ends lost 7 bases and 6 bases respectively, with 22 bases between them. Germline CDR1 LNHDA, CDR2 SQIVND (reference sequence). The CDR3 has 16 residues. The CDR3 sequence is CASTADIGGGGQPQHF. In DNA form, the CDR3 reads TGTGCCAGTACCGCCGACATAGGGGGTGGGGGTCAGCCCCAGCATTTT.

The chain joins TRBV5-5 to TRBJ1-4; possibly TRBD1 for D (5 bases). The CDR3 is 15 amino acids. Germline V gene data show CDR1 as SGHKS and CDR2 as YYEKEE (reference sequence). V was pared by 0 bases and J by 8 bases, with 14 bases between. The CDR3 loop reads CASSLGWGVYEKLFF. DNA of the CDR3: TGTGCCAGCAGCTTGGGTTGGGGCGTGTACGAAAAACTGTTTTTT.

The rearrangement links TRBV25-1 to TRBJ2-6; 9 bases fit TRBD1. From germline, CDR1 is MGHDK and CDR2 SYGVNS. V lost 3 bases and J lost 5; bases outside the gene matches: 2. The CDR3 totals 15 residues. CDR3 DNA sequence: TGTGCCAGCAGTGAGGACAGGGGCTGGGCCAACGTCCTGACTTTC. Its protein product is CASSEDRGWANVLTF.

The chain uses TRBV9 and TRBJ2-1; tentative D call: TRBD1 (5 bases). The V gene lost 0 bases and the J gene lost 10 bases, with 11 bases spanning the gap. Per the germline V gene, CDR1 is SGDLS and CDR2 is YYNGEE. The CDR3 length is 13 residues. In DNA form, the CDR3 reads TGTGCCAGCAGCGTAGACCCAGGGCGGGAGCAGTTCTTC. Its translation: CASSVDPGREQFF.

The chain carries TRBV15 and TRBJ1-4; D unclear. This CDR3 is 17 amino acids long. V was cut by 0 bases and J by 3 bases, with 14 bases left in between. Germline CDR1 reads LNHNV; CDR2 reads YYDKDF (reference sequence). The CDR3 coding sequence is TGTGCCACCAGCAGAGATCGACGAGGGAGGGCTAATGAAAAACTGTTTTTT. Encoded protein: CATSRDRRGRANEKLFF.

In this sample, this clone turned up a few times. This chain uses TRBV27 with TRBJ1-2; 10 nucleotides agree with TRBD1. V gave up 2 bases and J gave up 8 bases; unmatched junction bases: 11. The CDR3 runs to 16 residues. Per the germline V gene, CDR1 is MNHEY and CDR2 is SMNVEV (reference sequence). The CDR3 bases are TGTGCCAGCAGTTTAATAGGGACAGGGGATTTGGGGGGCTACACCTTC. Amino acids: CASSLIGTGDLGGYTF.

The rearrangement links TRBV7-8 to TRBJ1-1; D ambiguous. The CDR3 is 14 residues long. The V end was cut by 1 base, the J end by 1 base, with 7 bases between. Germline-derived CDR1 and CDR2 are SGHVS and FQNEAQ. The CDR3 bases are TGTGCCAGCAGCTTAGATGCAGGGAACACTGAAGCTTTCTTT. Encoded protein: CASSLDAGNTEAFF.

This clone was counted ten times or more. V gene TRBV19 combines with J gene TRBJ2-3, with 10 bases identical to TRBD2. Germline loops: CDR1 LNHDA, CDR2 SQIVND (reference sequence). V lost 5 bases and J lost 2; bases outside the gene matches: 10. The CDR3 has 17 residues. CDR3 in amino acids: CASSPYLAGGLTDTQYF. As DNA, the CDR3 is TGTGCCAGTAGTCCTTACTTAGCGGGGGGACTCACAGATACGCAGTATTTT.

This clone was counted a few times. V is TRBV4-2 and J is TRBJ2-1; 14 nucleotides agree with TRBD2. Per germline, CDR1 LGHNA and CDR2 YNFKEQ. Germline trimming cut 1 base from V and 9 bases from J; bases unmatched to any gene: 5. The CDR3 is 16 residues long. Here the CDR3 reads CASSQVLGTSGSEQFF. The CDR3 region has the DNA TGTGCCAGCAGCCAAGTCCTCGGGACTAGCGGGAGTGAGCAGTTCTTC.

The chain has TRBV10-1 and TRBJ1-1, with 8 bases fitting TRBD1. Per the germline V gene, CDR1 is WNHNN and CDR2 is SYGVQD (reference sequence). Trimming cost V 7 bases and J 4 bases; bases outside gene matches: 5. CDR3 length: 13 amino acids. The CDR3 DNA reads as TGCGCCAGCACCTTTGGACAGGGCACTGAAGCTTTCTTT. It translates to CASTFGQGTEAFF.

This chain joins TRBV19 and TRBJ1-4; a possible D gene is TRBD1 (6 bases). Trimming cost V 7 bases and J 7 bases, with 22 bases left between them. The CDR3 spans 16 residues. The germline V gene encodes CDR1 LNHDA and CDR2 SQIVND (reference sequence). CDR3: CASNPYGGPAAEKLFF. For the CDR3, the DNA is TGTGCCAGTAACCCTTACGGGGGGCCTGCGGCTGAAAAACTGTTTTTT.

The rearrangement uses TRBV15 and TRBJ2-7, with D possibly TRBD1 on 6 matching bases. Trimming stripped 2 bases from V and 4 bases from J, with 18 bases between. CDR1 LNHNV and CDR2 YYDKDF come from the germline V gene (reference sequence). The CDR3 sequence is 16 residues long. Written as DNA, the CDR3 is TGTGCCACCAGCAGATCACAGGGAATTTGGCCGTACGAGCAGTACTTC. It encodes CATSRSQGIWPYEQYF.

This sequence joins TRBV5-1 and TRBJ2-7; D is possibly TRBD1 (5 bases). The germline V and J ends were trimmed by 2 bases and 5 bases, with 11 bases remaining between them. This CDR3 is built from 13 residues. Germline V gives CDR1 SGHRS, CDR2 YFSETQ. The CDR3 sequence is CASSFTGPDEQYF. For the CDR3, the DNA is TGCGCCAGCAGCTTCACAGGCCCGGACGAGCAGTACTTC.

CDR3 region: CASREQGRAEAFF. The CDR3 DNA sequence: TGCGCCAGCAGGGAACAGGGAAGGGCTGAAGCTTTCTTT. This chain connects TRBV10-2 to TRBJ1-1, with D perhaps matching TRBD1 (6 bases). Germline values: CDR1 WSHSY, CDR2 SAAADI. The CDR3 is 13 amino acids. Trimming shortened V by 6 bases and J by 6 bases, and 14 bases separated the two germline ends.

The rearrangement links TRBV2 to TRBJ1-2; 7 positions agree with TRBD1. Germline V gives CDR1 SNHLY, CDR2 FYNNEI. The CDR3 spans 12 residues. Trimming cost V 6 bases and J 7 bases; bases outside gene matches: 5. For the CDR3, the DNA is TGTGCCAGCAGCGACAGGGCTTCTGGCTACACCTTC. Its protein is CASSDRASGYTF. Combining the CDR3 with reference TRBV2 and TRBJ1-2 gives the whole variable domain EPEVTQTPSHQVTQMGQEVILRCVPISNHLYFYWYRQILGQKVEFLVSFYNNEISEKSEIFDDQFSVERPDGSNFTLKIRSTKLEDSAMYFCASSDRASGYTFGSGTRLTVV.

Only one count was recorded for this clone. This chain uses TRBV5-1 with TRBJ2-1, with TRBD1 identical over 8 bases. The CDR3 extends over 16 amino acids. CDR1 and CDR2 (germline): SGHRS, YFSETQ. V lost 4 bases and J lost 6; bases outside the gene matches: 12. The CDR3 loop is CASSPWRGQGGNEQFF. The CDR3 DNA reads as TGCGCCAGCAGCCCGTGGAGAGGACAGGGTGGCAATGAGCAGTTCTTC.

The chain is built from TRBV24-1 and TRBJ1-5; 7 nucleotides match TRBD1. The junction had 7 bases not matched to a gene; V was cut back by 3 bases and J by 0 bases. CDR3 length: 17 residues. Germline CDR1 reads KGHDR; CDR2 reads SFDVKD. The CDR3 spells CATSDPRQGFSNQPQHF. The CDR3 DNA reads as TGTGCCACCAGTGATCCCAGACAGGGCTTTAGCAATCAGCCCCAGCATTTT.